A selection of T cell receptor beta chains follows, all from one sample in a study of blood T cell repertoires in COVID-19. Libraries were prepared by immunoSEQ multiplex PCR; TCRdb keeps only in-frame clonotypes and omits some of them. The sample comprises under 200,000 clones, roughly nine tenths of which are singletons, and more than 6.5% rests with the top ten. The sequenced sample was peripheral blood. The receptor source for this set is a woman of 80 years or more in a cohort sampled during active or convalescent COVID-19. Each CDR3 is given with its conserved first and last residue. D genes are given only for firm matches. Rows give clone size only sometimes, using once, few, many, or a class for an expanded clone.

TRBV4-1	.	.	TRBJ1-4	CASSQDLQITNEKLFF	TGCGCCAGCAGCCAAGATCTGCAGATAACTAATGAAAAACTGTTTTTT
TRBV18	once	.	TRBJ2-1	CASSPSGRRDNEQFF	TGTGCCAGCTCACCATCCGGGAGAAGAGACAATGAGCAGTTCTTC
TRBV4-1	.	TRBD1	TRBJ1-4	CASSQGSQGANEKLFF	TGCGCCAGCAGCCAGGGCTCTCAGGGGGCTAATGAAAAACTGTTTTTT
TRBV5-1	.	.	TRBJ1-2	CASSLNAGGGNGYGYTF	TGCGCCAGCAGCTTGAACGCAGGTGGGGGCAATGGCTATGGCTACACCTTC
TRBV27	.	.	TRBJ1-1	CASRAPLGSWNTEAFF	TGTGCCAGCAGAGCCCCACTAGGGTCATGGAACACTGAAGCTTTCTTT
TRBV20-1	.	.	TRBJ2-3	CSASLRTADTQYF	TGCAGTGCTAGTTTGAGGACAGCAGATACGCAGTATTTT
TRBV11-2	.	.	TRBJ2-5	CASSFSGIQETQYF	TGTGCCAGCAGCTTCTCCGGTATTCAAGAGACCCAGTACTTC
TRBV15	once	.	TRBJ1-5	CATSRDRTLGYSNQPQHF	TGTGCCACCAGCAGAGATAGAACCCTAGGTTATAGCAATCAGCCCCAGCATTTT
TRBV4-1	.	.	TRBJ2-2	CASSRAIVVGELFF	TGCGCCAGCAGCCGGGCCATAGTTGTTGGGGAGCTGTTTTTT
TRBV15	.	TRBD1	TRBJ1-2	CATSTDDRGGYTF	TGTGCCACCAGCACAGATGACAGGGGTGGCTACACCTTC
TRBV9	once	.	TRBJ1-1	CASSPTLRGNTEAFF	TGTGCCAGCAGCCCGACACTTAGGGGGAACACTGAAGCTTTCTTT
TRBV4-1	.	TRBD2	TRBJ2-4	CASSRAVGRLGEGIQYF	TGCGCCAGCAGCCGTGCCGTGGGACGTTTGGGGGAGGGCATTCAGTACTTC
TRBV7-9	.	.	TRBJ1-1	CASSFINRATEAFF	TGTGCCAGCAGCTTTATCAACAGGGCCACTGAAGCTTTCTTT
TRBV3-1/TRBV3-2	.	TRBD1	TRBJ1-2	CASSHRQGNYGYTF	TGTGCCAGCAGCCACAGACAGGGGAACTATGGCTACACCTTC
TRBV5-5	.	TRBD1	TRBJ1-1	CASSLWTGYTEAFF	TGTGCCAGCAGCTTGTGGACAGGGTACACTGAAGCTTTCTTT
TRBV4-3	.	TRBD1	TRBJ2-7	CASSQDLGQWIYEQYF	TGCGCCAGCAGCCAAGATCTGGGACAGTGGATCTACGAGCAGTACTTC
TRBV27	.	.	TRBJ2-2	CASRTLSHTGELFF	TGTGCCAGCAGAACCCTATCGCACACCGGGGAGCTGTTTTTT
TRBV5-1	.	.	TRBJ1-2	CASSLGRGAANYGYTF	TGCGCCAGCAGCCTGGGGCGGGGGGCGGCCAACTATGGCTACACCTTC
TRBV7-2	.	.	TRBJ2-7	CASSLQGTGYEQYF	TGTGCCAGCAGCTTACAGGGGACGGGCTACGAGCAGTACTTC
TRBV5-1	.	.	TRBJ1-3	CASSLGGSGNTIYF	TGCGCCAGCAGCTTAGGGGGCTCTGGAAACACCATATATTTT
TRBV25-1	once	.	TRBJ2-6	CASSESRADGANVLTF	TGTGCCAGCAGTGAATCGCGGGCGGATGGGGCCAACGTCCTGACTTTC
TRBV7-9	.	.	TRBJ2-6	CASQISGANVLTF	TGTGCCAGTCAGATCTCTGGGGCCAACGTCCTGACTTTC
TRBV5-1	.	TRBD1	TRBJ1-2	CASSFETGGLYGYTF	TGCGCCAGCAGCTTTGAGACAGGGGGCCTATATGGCTACACCTTC
TRBV7-2	.	.	TRBJ2-3	CASSLAGALPSDTQYF	TGTGCCAGCAGCTTAGCGGGGGCCCTACCATCCGATACGCAGTATTTT
TRBV27	.	TRBD1	TRBJ2-4	CASSSPTGLNIQYF	TGTGCCAGCAGTTCCCCGACAGGGCTTAACATTCAGTACTTC
TRBV28	.	.	TRBJ2-7	CASTSGPSPYEQYF	TGTGCCAGCACCTCGGGTCCCAGTCCCTACGAGCAGTACTTC